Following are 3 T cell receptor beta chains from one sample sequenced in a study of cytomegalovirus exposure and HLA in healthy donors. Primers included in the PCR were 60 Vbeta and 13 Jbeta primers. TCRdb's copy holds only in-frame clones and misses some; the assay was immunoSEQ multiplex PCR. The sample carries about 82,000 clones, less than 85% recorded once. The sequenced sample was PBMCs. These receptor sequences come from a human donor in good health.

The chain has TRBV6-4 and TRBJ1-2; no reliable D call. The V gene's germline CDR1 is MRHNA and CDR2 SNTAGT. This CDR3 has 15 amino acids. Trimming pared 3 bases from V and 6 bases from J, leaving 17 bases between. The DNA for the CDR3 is TGTGCCAGCAGTGATACCATCCTAGCTCAAGATGGCTACACCTTC. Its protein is CASSDTILAQDGYTF.

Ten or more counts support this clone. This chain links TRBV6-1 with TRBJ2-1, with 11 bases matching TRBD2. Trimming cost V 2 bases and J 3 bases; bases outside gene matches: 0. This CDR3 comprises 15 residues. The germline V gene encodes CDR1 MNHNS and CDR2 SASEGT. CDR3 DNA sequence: TGTGCCAGCAGTGAACTAGCGGGGGGCTACAATGAGCAGTTCTTC. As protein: CASSELAGGYNEQFF.

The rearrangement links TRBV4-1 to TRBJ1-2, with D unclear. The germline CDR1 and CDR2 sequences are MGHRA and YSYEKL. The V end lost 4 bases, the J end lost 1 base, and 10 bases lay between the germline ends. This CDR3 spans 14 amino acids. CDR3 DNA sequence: TGCGCCAGCAGCCCTCCGGGGTATAACTATGGCTACACCTTC. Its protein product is CASSPPGYNYGYTF.